The rows below give T cell receptor beta chains drawn from one sample of a study of control samples from healthy donors and cancer patients. Only in-frame clones appear in the TCRdb table, and some are missing; sequencing was by immunoSEQ multiplex PCR. Seen here are under 150,000 clones, roughly 95% observed once, and the top ten hold 3.6%. The sequencing sample was made of blood. These receptors were obtained from a man aged 30-40 years in good health. Both conserved end residues are part of each CDR3. A D gene is named only where the DNA matches it firmly. A row's size may be missing; if present it is once, few, many or a size class.

D gene: NA
clone size: NA
V gene: TRBV18
J gene: TRBJ2-3
CDR3 DNA: TGTGCCAGCTCACCACCGTCGGGGACTGATACGCAGTATTTT
CDR3 protein: CASSPPSGTDTQYF

D gene: NA
clone size: NA
V gene: TRBV27
J gene: TRBJ1-1
CDR3 DNA: TGTGCCAGCAGTCCCCGGGGGGGAAAAGCTTTCTTT
CDR3 protein: CASSPRGGKAFF

D gene: NA
clone size: NA
V gene: TRBV6-1
J gene: TRBJ1-6
CDR3 DNA: TGTGCCAGCAGTGAACGGGTAGGCACCTATAATTCACCCCTCCACTTT
CDR3 protein: CASSERVGTYNSPLHF

D gene: TRBD1
clone size: NA
V gene: TRBV5-5
J gene: TRBJ1-6
CDR3 DNA: TGTGCCAGCAGCGGACGGGGACAGGATAATTCACCCCTCCACTTT
CDR3 protein: CASSGRGQDNSPLHF

D gene: TRBD1
clone size: once
V gene: TRBV29-1
J gene: TRBJ1-1
CDR3 DNA: TGCAGCGTCGCCGGGACAGGGGCCTACACTGAAGCTTTCTTT
CDR3 protein: CSVAGTGAYTEAFF

D gene: NA
clone size: NA
V gene: TRBV9
J gene: TRBJ1-1
CDR3 DNA: TGTGCCAGCAGCGTAGATGTTGCCAAGAACACTGAAGCTTTCTTT
CDR3 protein: CASSVDVAKNTEAFF

D gene: TRBD1
clone size: NA
V gene: TRBV3-1/TRBV3-2
J gene: TRBJ2-2
CDR3 DNA: TGTGCCAGCAGCCAAGGACAGGGACGAGGGGAGCTGTTTTTT
CDR3 protein: CASSQGQGRGELFF

D gene: NA
clone size: NA
V gene: TRBV6-5
J gene: TRBJ2-1
CDR3 DNA: TGTGCCACCGCGGCAGGGTCGTACAATGAGCAGTTCTTC
CDR3 protein: CATAAGSYNEQFF

D gene: TRBD1
clone size: NA
V gene: TRBV5-6
J gene: TRBJ1-6
CDR3 DNA: TGTGCCAGCAGCTTGGCTGCCAGGGGGTCGAATTCACCCCTCCACTTT
CDR3 protein: CASSLAARGSNSPLHF

D gene: NA
clone size: NA
V gene: TRBV6-5
J gene: TRBJ2-7
CDR3 DNA: TGTGCCAGCAGTTACGCCGTCGGAGGCTACGAGCAGTACTTC
CDR3 protein: CASSYAVGGYEQYF

D gene: NA
clone size: NA
V gene: TRBV6-5
J gene: TRBJ1-4
CDR3 DNA: TGTGCCAGCAGTACAGGGTGGGGTGAAAAACTGTTTTTT
CDR3 protein: CASSTGWGEKLFF

D gene: TRBD2
clone size: NA
V gene: TRBV5-1
J gene: TRBJ2-3
CDR3 DNA: TGCGCCAGCAGACTAGCGGGGCTCACAGATACGCAGTATTTT
CDR3 protein: CASRLAGLTDTQYF

D gene: TRBD1
clone size: NA
V gene: TRBV19
J gene: TRBJ2-3
CDR3 DNA: TGTGCCAGTAGTGTAGGACAGGGGAGCACAGATACGCAGTATTTT
CDR3 protein: CASSVGQGSTDTQYF

D gene: TRBD1
clone size: NA
V gene: TRBV4-1
J gene: TRBJ1-2
CDR3 DNA: TGCGCCAGCAGAGCCTGGACAGGGTTGCGTTCGGGCTACACCTTC
CDR3 protein: CASRAWTGLRSGYTF

D gene: NA
clone size: NA
V gene: TRBV7-2
J gene: TRBJ2-3
CDR3 DNA: TGTGCCAGCAGCTTAGCGATCGCGGGAGATACGCAGTATTTT
CDR3 protein: CASSLAIAGDTQYF

D gene: TRBD2
clone size: NA
V gene: TRBV30
J gene: TRBJ2-3
CDR3 DNA: TGTGCCTGGAGTGTGAGGCGGGGGGCGGATACGCAGTATTTT
CDR3 protein: CAWSVRRGADTQYF